These 30 T cell receptor beta chains share one sample of origin, sequenced in a study of shared clonotypes between healthy human individuals. TCRdb keeps only in-frame clones here, not all; method: immunoSEQ multiplex PCR. Of fewer than 3 million clones in the sample, 80% to 95% are singletons; the top ten hold approximately 0.39%. Source material: naive CD4+ T cells from PBMCs. The subset here: CD45RA+ positively selected. Receptors originate from a man between 18 and 29 years old in good health. Some clones in this sample may be carry-over from other donors' samples.

This clone appeared a few times. The sample contains more than one DNA sequence encoding this CDR3. The chain is built from TRBV5-1 and TRBJ2-5; no clear D gene. V was pared by 2 bases and J by 2 bases, with 7 bases between. CDR3 length equals 13 residues. Germline-derived CDR1 and CDR2 are SGHRS and YFSETQ. The CDR3 spells CASSFSPQETQYF. In DNA, the CDR3 is TGCGCCAGCAGCTTTTCCCCACAAGAGACCCAGTACTTC.

This chain joins TRBV29-1 and TRBJ1-2; D may be TRBD1 (6 bases). Germline V lookup: CDR1 SQVTM, CDR2 ANQGSEA. V shed 5 bases and J shed 4 bases, with 14 bases lying between them. This CDR3 region has 13 residues. CDR3 amino acids: CSVSTGTGYGYTF. The DNA of the CDR3 is TGCAGCGTTTCGACAGGTACGGGCTATGGCTACACCTTC.

The rearrangement joins TRBV6-5 to TRBJ2-7, with 9 bases lining up with TRBD2. The V segment lost 6 bases and the J segment 4 bases; nucleotides outside the gene matches: 7. CDR3 length: 14 amino acids. Germline V gene sequence: CDR1 MNHEY, CDR2 SVGAGI. The CDR3 sequence: CASSPYTSGYEQYF. The CDR3 DNA is TGTGCCAGCAGCCCCTATACTAGCGGGTACGAGCAGTACTTC.

This chain connects TRBV4-1 to TRBJ2-5, with D perhaps TRBD1 (5 bases). The V end was cut by 1 base, the J end by 5 bases, with 14 bases between. Germline CDR1 and CDR2: MGHRA and YSYEKL. The CDR3 is made up of 15 amino acids. CDR3 sequence reads: CASSQASQGGETQYF. In nucleotides, the CDR3 is TGCGCCAGCAGCCAAGCCTCCCAGGGCGGCGAGACCCAGTACTTC.

The chain couples TRBV5-4 to TRBJ1-5; D ambiguous. V lost 4 bases to trimming and J lost 0 bases, with 11 bases between them. The germline V gene encodes CDR1 SGHNT and CDR2 YYREEE (reference sequence). This CDR3 has 15 amino acids. CDR3 DNA: TGTGCCAGCAGCCCAGACATAGATAGCAATCAGCCCCAGCATTTT. This sequence encodes CASSPDIDSNQPQHF.

This rearrangement joins TRBV19 to TRBJ2-3, with TRBD2 matching 8 bases. CDR1 LNHDA and CDR2 SQIVND come from the germline V gene (reference sequence). This CDR3 comprises 15 residues. Unmatched junction bases numbered 9, after V lost 6 bases and J lost 4 bases. The CDR3 sequence is CASRPRGREADTQYF. CDR3 nucleotide sequence: TGTGCCAGTAGACCACGCGGGCGGGAGGCAGATACGCAGTATTTT.

The chain has TRBV29-1 and TRBJ2-7; D not certain. Germline V lookup: CDR1 SQVTM, CDR2 ANQGSEA. The CDR3 has 13 amino acids. Trimming took 4 bases from V and 0 from J, leaving 10 bases between them. In DNA, the CDR3 is TGCAGCGTTGCGCGACCGCTCTCCTACGAGCAGTACTTC. Amino acid sequence: CSVARPLSYEQYF.

V and J are TRBV7-2 and TRBJ2-2; tentatively, D is TRBD1 (6 bases). Deletions cut 1 base from V and 6 bases from J, with 12 bases between. The germline V gene encodes CDR1 SGHTA and CDR2 FQGNSA. There are 15 residues in the CDR3. This CDR3 is CASSLEQGVAGELFF. The CDR3, as DNA: TGTGCCAGCAGCTTAGAACAGGGAGTAGCCGGGGAGCTGTTTTTT.

The chain carries TRBV2 and TRBJ1-2; 8 positions agree with TRBD1. This CDR3 comprises 16 residues. V lost 4 bases to trimming and J lost 0 bases; unmatched junction nucleotides: 7. The germline gives CDR1 SNHLY, CDR2 FYNNEI. This CDR3 is CASSGRTGIANYGYTF. CDR3 in DNA: TGTGCCAGCAGTGGCCGGACAGGGATAGCTAACTATGGCTACACCTTC.

Points on this clone: Distinct nucleotide sequences in the sample also encode this CDR3. This rearrangement joins TRBV28 to TRBJ2-1, with TRBD2 matching over 10 bases. V lost 6 bases to trimming and J lost 5 bases; unmatched junction nucleotides: 1. Germline CDR1 reads MDHEN; CDR2 reads SYDVKM. CDR3 length equals 13 residues. The DNA of the CDR3 is TGTGCCAGCAGACTAGCGGGACACAATGAGCAGTTCTTC. Protein sequence: CASRLAGHNEQFF.

The chain couples TRBV5-1 to TRBJ2-7; 10 bases are a match to TRBD2. There are 15 residues in the CDR3. Germline V gene data show CDR1 as SGHRS and CDR2 as YFSETQ. V was clipped by 0 bases and J by 6 bases; unmatched bases: 6. The CDR3 is CASSLVLAGVLEQYF. The CDR3 DNA reads as TGCGCCAGCAGCTTGGTTCTAGCGGGAGTTCTCGAGCAGTACTTC.

J is TRBJ2-7 and V is TRBV6-1; D unresolved. V was pared by 3 bases and J by 0 bases, with 6 bases between. This CDR3 region has 13 residues. Looked up from germline, CDR1 is MNHNS and CDR2 is SASEGT. As DNA, the CDR3 is TGTGCCAGCAGTGACAGGACCTCCTACGAGCAGTACTTC. Protein sequence: CASSDRTSYEQYF.

The V and J genes are TRBV5-4 and TRBJ2-1; the match to TRBD2 covers 8 bases. This CDR3 is built from 15 residues. J lost 7 bases, V lost 0 bases, and 6 bases had no gene match. Looked up from germline, CDR1 is SGHNT and CDR2 is YYREEE (reference sequence). CDR3 sequence: CASSLESGRRNEQFF. For the CDR3, the DNA is TGTGCCAGCAGCTTGGAAAGCGGGAGAAGAAATGAGCAGTTCTTC. Combining the CDR3 with reference TRBV5-4 and TRBJ2-1 gives the whole variable domain ETGVTQSPTHLIKTRGQQVTLRCSSQSGHNTVSWYQQALGQGPQFIFQYYREEENGRGNFPPRFSGLQFPNYSSELNVNALELDDSALYLCASSLESGRRNEQFFGPGTRLTVL.

This sequence joins TRBV6-4 and TRBJ1-1, with TRBD1 matching 7 bases. The CDR3 has 17 amino acids. Germline V gene sequence: CDR1 MRHNA, CDR2 SNTAGT. The V segment lost 2 bases and the J segment 0 bases; nucleotides outside the gene matches: 9. CDR3 sequence reads: CASSDEAGTELNTEAFF. CDR3 coding DNA: TGTGCCAGCAGTGACGAGGCCGGGACAGAACTGAACACTGAAGCTTTCTTT.

The rearrangement joins TRBV7-6 to TRBJ2-3; D is perhaps TRBD2 (6 bases). Trimming took off 8 bases at V and 10 bases at J, with 19 bases between the two ends. The CDR3 loop spans 13 amino acids. Germline-derived CDR1 and CDR2 are SGHVS and FNYEAQ. The CDR3 DNA follows: TGTGCCAGCGACCCGCGGGGTGGAGGTGCGCAGTATTTT. As protein: CASDPRGGGAQYF. Based on the CDR3 plus reference TRBV7-6 and TRBJ2-3, the full variable domain is GAGVSQSPRYKVTKRGQDVALRCDPISGHVSLYWYRQALGQGPEFLTYFNYEAQQDKSGLPNDRFSAERPEGSISTLTIQRTEQRDSAMYRCASDPRGGGAQYFGPGTRLTVL.

The rearrangement uses TRBV28 and TRBJ1-2; no firm D call. Germline-derived CDR1 and CDR2 are MDHEN and SYDVKM. V gave up 3 bases and J gave up 7 bases, with 9 bases separating them. CDR3 length: 12 amino acids. The CDR3, as DNA: TGTGCCAGCAGTTTCCCTTCTACTGGCTACACCTTC. It encodes CASSFPSTGYTF.

The rearrangement joins TRBV7-6 to TRBJ2-3; D is uncertain. Germline V gene lookup returns CDR1 SGHVS and CDR2 FNYEAQ. V was shortened by 2 bases and J by 4 bases, with 10 bases between the two germline ends. The CDR3 is made up of 14 amino acids. CDR3 bases: TGTGCCAGCAGCTTAAGGACCCCTCCAGATACGCAGTATTTT. Its translation: CASSLRTPPDTQYF. Filled out from reference TRBV7-6 and TRBJ2-3, the complete variable domain reads GAGVSQSPRYKVTKRGQDVALRCDPISGHVSLYWYRQALGQGPEFLTYFNYEAQQDKSGLPNDRFSAERPEGSISTLTIQRTEQRDSAMYRCASSLRTPPDTQYFGPGTRLTVL.

The chain carries TRBV6-1 and TRBJ1-2; D is ambiguous. With 1 base removed from V and 1 base from J, the gap between germline ends came to 10 bases. Germline V gene data show CDR1 as MNHNS and CDR2 as SASEGT. The CDR3 spans 15 residues. The CDR3 sequence: CASSEGVALNYGYTF. CDR3 nucleotide sequence: TGTGCCAGCAGTGAAGGGGTAGCCCTTAACTATGGCTACACCTTC.

There are a few counts of this clone. The chain couples TRBV27 to TRBJ1-1; tentatively, D is TRBD1 (5 bases). The CDR3 length is 14 residues. Per germline, CDR1 MNHEY and CDR2 SMNVEV (reference sequence). The V end was cut by 6 bases, the J end by 7 bases, with 18 bases between. In nucleotides, the CDR3 is TGTGCCAGCAGGTCGAGGCCGGGGACCTATGAAGCTTTCTTT. It is translated as CASRSRPGTYEAFF.

CDR3 amino acids: CASSRPGTSNTGELFF. CDR3 DNA sequence: TGCGCCAGCAGCCGTCCCGGGACTTCGAACACCGGGGAGCTGTTTTTT. The V and J genes are TRBV5-1 and TRBJ2-2; a weak D match, TRBD2 (6 bases). V shed 4 bases and J shed 0 bases, with 13 bases lying between them. The CDR3 is made up of 16 amino acids. Germline assignment: CDR1 SGHRS and CDR2 YFSETQ.

The J gene is TRBJ2-1, the V gene TRBV7-2, with D maybe TRBD1 (5 bases). V shed 3 bases and J shed 8 bases, with 5 bases lying between them. Germline CDR1 is SGHTA and CDR2 is FQGNSA. The CDR3 consists of 11 residues. CDR3 coding DNA: TGTGCCAGCAGCTTCAGGGATGAGCAGTTCTTC. It is translated as CASSFRDEQFF.

The J gene is TRBJ2-7, the V gene TRBV6-1, with TRBD2 matching 9 bases. Germline loops: CDR1 MNHNS, CDR2 SASEGT. Trimming took 3 bases from V and 2 from J; bases not matched to a gene: 8. The length of the CDR3 is 16 residues. DNA for the CDR3: TGTGCCAGCAGTGATCCGTCCAGCGGGAGGCCCTACGAGCAGTACTTC. It is translated as CASSDPSSGRPYEQYF.

The chain carries TRBV2 and TRBJ2-7; 8 bases are a match to TRBD1. CDR1 is SNHLY and CDR2 is FYNNEI in the germline V gene. The trim removed 4 bases at V and 4 bases at J, leaving 9 bases unmatched. The length of the CDR3 is 15 residues. DNA for the CDR3: TGTGCCAGCAGTGTGGGTCAGGGGGCCTTATACGAGCAGTACTTC. It translates to CASSVGQGALYEQYF. The whole variable domain, remainder taken from reference TRBV2 and TRBJ2-7, is EPEVTQTPSHQVTQMGQEVILRCVPISNHLYFYWYRQILGQKVEFLVSFYNNEISEKSEIFDDQFSVERPDGSNFTLKIRSTKLEDSAMYFCASSVGQGALYEQYFGPGTRLTVT.

This chain joins TRBV2 and TRBJ2-3; a possible D gene is TRBD1 (6 bases). The germline CDR1 and CDR2 sequences are SNHLY and FYNNEI. V shed 2 bases and J shed 1 base, with 16 bases lying between them. The length of the CDR3 is 17 residues. CDR3 sequence: CASSEYRVTRGTDTQYF. The CDR3 bases are TGTGCCAGCAGTGAATACAGGGTAACCAGGGGCACAGATACGCAGTATTTT.

Concerning this clone: Other DNA sequences in the same sample also yield this CDR3. The V call is TRBV7-2, the J call TRBJ2-5; D tentatively fits TRBD1 or TRBD2 (6 bases each). Germline V gene sequence: CDR1 SGHTA, CDR2 FQGNSA. The CDR3 extends over 14 amino acids. Trimming stripped 1 base from V and 5 bases from J, with 11 bases between. CDR3 sequence (DNA): TGTGCCAGCAGCTTAGGCCTAGGGGGGGAGACCCAGTACTTC. This encodes CASSLGLGGETQYF.

The chain couples TRBV11-2 to TRBJ2-7, with D perhaps TRBD2 (5 bases). Germline V gene sequence: CDR1 SGHAT, CDR2 FQNNGV. The CDR3 consists of 15 residues. Trimming took off 4 bases at V and 0 bases at J, with 13 bases between the two ends. CDR3 in amino acids: CASSSSPGVSYEQYF. The CDR3 coding sequence is TGTGCCAGCAGCTCCTCCCCCGGGGTCTCCTACGAGCAGTACTTC.

The chain recombines TRBV19 with TRBJ2-1; 14 nucleotides match TRBD2. The CDR3 sequence is 19 residues long. After removal of 1 base from V and 4 bases from J, the junction contained 9 bases not matched to a gene. The germline CDR1 and CDR2 sequences are LNHDA and SQIVND (reference sequence). This CDR3 is CASSIGPGLAGVYYNEQFF. The CDR3 DNA follows: TGTGCCAGTAGTATAGGCCCGGGACTAGCGGGAGTTTATTACAATGAGCAGTTCTTC.

The chain recombines TRBV11-3 with TRBJ2-2; perhaps TRBD1 as D (5 bases). The germline gives CDR1 SGHNT, CDR2 YENEEA. Between the trimmed V and J ends, which lost 7 bases and 7 bases, there was a span of 10 bases. The CDR3 consists of 12 residues. In DNA form, the CDR3 reads TGTGCCAGCACCACAAGGGGCGGGGAGCTGTTTTTT. Protein sequence: CASTTRGGELFF. Drawing the rest from reference TRBV11-3 and TRBJ2-2, the complete variable domain is EAGVVQSPRYKIIEKKQPVAFWCNPISGHNTLYWYLQNLGQGPELLIRYENEEAVDDSQLPKDRFSAERLKGVDSTLKIQPAELGDSAVYLCASTTRGGELFFGEGSRLTVL.

Remarks on this clone: Other DNA sequences in this sample translate to the same CDR3. The V and J genes are TRBV5-1 and TRBJ1-2; a weak D match, TRBD1 (6 bases). Germline V gene data show CDR1 as SGHRS and CDR2 as YFSETQ. The length of the CDR3 is 15 residues. V dropped 1 base and J dropped 2 bases, with 12 bases sitting between them. The CDR3 reads CASSLLAGANYGYTF. The CDR3 DNA reads TGCGCCAGCAGCTTGTTAGCAGGGGCGAACTATGGCTACACCTTC.

DNA of the CDR3: TGTGCCAGCAGTGACGGCCGGGGCTATGGCTACACCTTC. It is translated as CASSDGRGYGYTF. The chain recombines TRBV6-1 with TRBJ1-2; no definite D call. This CDR3 region has 13 residues. Trimming removed 3 bases from V and 4 bases from J, with 9 bases in between. Germline V lookup: CDR1 MNHNS, CDR2 SASEGT.